The rows below give T cell receptor beta chains drawn from one sample of a study of identical twins. TCRdb fed the 5' RACE reads into MiXCR, producing one record per CDR3 protein. The sample contains a few hundred thousand distinct CDR3 sequences, about 8% of which appear only once. This same sample was also taken into another study, of yellow fever vaccine responses in identical twins.

Specimen: CD8+ T cells sorted from blood. These receptors all come from a woman aged 18-35 years in good health. CDR3s include the opening cysteine and the closing phenylalanine or tryptophan. The D gene is left open where the match is weak. Size tells how often a clone was seen (once, few, many) or the class of an expanded clone, and some rows leave it out.

>TRBJ2-3|-|TRBV11-3|many
TGTGCCAGCAGCCCCCCCGGCAGCGGCACAGATACGCAGTATTTT
CASSPPGSGTDTQYF
>TRBJ2-1|-|TRBV20-1|many
TGCAGTGCTATGTCCCTGAGCGCTCTATCCAATGAGCAGTTCTTC
CSAMSLSALSNEQFF
>TRBJ2-3|-|TRBV6-5|few
TGTGCCAGCAGTTCGACTAGGGGGAGGGCAGATACGCAGTATTTT
CASSSTRGRADTQYF
>TRBJ2-1|TRBD2|TRBV6-5|-
TGTGCCAGCAGTAACCTAGCGGGAGGGTACAATGAGCAGTTCTTC
CASSNLAGGYNEQFF
>TRBJ1-6|-|TRBV5-6|few
TGTGCCAGCAGCGGCGCGGCGGCAGGGTGGGCTTCACCCCTCCACTTT
CASSGAAAGWASPLHF
>TRBJ2-1|TRBD2|TRBV4-3|few
TGCGCCAGCAGCTTCACCCGACTAGCGGGAGGGGTCGAGCAGTTCTTC
CASSFTRLAGGVEQFF
>TRBJ1-5|-|TRBV23-1|-
TGCGCCAGCAGTCACCTTAGCAATCAGCCCCAGCATTTT
CASSHLSNQPQHF
>TRBJ2-5|-|TRBV5-5|few
TGTGCCAGCAGCTTGTCAGGGCCCGTAGAGACCCAGTACTTC
CASSLSGPVETQYF
>TRBJ2-5|-|TRBV7-8|few
TGTGCCAGCAGCTTACACGGGGTAGACCAAGAGACCCAGTACTTC
CASSLHGVDQETQYF
>TRBJ1-1|TRBD1|TRBV6-5|-
TGTGCCAGCGCCCCCACAGGGGCTGAAGCTTTCTTT
CASAPTGAEAFF
>TRBJ2-5|-|TRBV9|few
TGTGCCAGCAGCCCCCCGCGGGAAAAAGAGACCCAGTACTTC
CASSPPREKETQYF
>TRBJ2-5|-|TRBV29-1|-
TGCAGCGTTGAACCTGCTCGGGGTTACGGGTTCCAAGAGACCCAGTACTTC
CSVEPARGYGFQETQYF
>TRBJ2-1|TRBD1|TRBV6-1|many
TGTGCCAGCAGTGGCAGGGGGCTTCCCTACAATGAGCAGTTCTTC
CASSGRGLPYNEQFF
>TRBJ2-1|-|TRBV4-2|-
TGTGCCAGCAGCCAAGTGGGGTCTGAAGACGGCTCCTACAATGAGCAGTTCTTC
CASSQVGSEDGSYNEQFF
>TRBJ2-5|TRBD1|TRBV7-2|many
TGTGCCAGCAGCCCTTGGACAGGGGTGGAGACCCAGTACTTC
CASSPWTGVETQYF
>TRBJ2-1|TRBD2|TRBV7-3|few
TGTGCCAGCAGCACGTACGGGGGGGTCTCCTACAATGAGCAGTTCTTC
CASSTYGGVSYNEQFF
>TRBJ2-2|TRBD2|TRBV28|few
TGTGCCAGCAGTTTAACGGGGGGGCTGGACACCGGGGAGCTGTTTTTT
CASSLTGGLDTGELFF
>TRBJ2-7|-|TRBV27|many
TGTGCCAGCAGGGACAGCCAACTCTACGAGCAGTACTTC
CASRDSQLYEQYF
>TRBJ2-3|-|TRBV11-2|few
TGTGCCAGCAGCTTAGTTCAGATCACAGATACGCAGTATTTT
CASSLVQITDTQYF
>TRBJ1-3|-|TRBV18|-
TGTGCCAGCTCACCAGACGGAGGAAACACCATATATTTT
CASSPDGGNTIYF
>TRBJ2-7|-|TRBV20-1|-
TGCAGTGCGGCGGACCGGACCTCCTACGAGCAGTACTTC
CSAADRTSYEQYF
>TRBJ1-1|-|TRBV27|-
TGTGCCAGCAGTCATACATCCACCCCGAACACTGAAGCTTTCTTT
CASSHTSTPNTEAFF
>TRBJ2-5|-|TRBV6-5|few
TGTGCCAGCAGTTACTCCGAGGCAGGGGAGACCCAGTACTTC
CASSYSEAGETQYF
>TRBJ2-7|-|TRBV4-1|-
TGCGCCAGCAGCCAATTACTACAGGGTTTATCGGTCGAGCAGTACTTC
CASSQLLQGLSVEQYF
>TRBJ2-1|-|TRBV10-3|few
TGTGCCATCGGAACGTACAATGAGCAGTTCTTC
CAIGTYNEQFF
>TRBJ2-1|-|TRBV6-2/TRBV6-3|many
TGTGCCAGCAGTTACATAACTCTGAACAATGAGCAGTTCTTC
CASSYITLNNEQFF
>TRBJ2-7|-|TRBV13|-
TGTGCCAGCAGCTTAGGCTTCACGACAGGCTTGAGTGCCCTCTACGAGCAGTACTTC
CASSLGFTTGLSALYEQYF
>TRBJ2-7|-|TRBV7-8|few
TGTGCCAGCAGCTCTAGTGGGGCAGGGTCCTACGAGCAGTACTTC
CASSSSGAGSYEQYF
>TRBJ2-5|TRBD2|TRBV3-1|few
TGTGCCAGCAGCCAAATCCCGCGGGGGGAAGAGACCCAGTACTTC
CASSQIPRGEETQYF